Shown below are 12 T cell receptor beta chains from a single sample sequenced in a study of T cell responses to AZD1222 COVID-19 vaccine. Sequenced by immunoSEQ multiplex PCR; TCRdb stores in-frame clones only, minus some. This sample has approximately 200,000 clones, with approximately 93% found just once. Specimen: peripheral blood, collected 28 days after the second AZD1222 dose. The receptors derive from an adult who received the AZD1222 COVID-19 vaccine.

In DNA, the CDR3 is TGTGCCACCAGGGACAGCAACTACAATGAGCAGTTCTTC. Its protein is CATRDSNYNEQFF. The chain has TRBV24-1 and TRBJ2-1; D might be TRBD1 (6 bases). V dropped 7 bases and J dropped 3 bases, with 9 bases sitting between them. Germline assignment: CDR1 KGHDR and CDR2 SFDVKD. This CDR3 region has 13 residues.

This clone was found once. The DNA of the CDR3 is TGTGCCAGCAGCTACCGGGACGGGGTGTCTGACTACACCTTC. Residues: CASSYRDGVSDYTF. The chain uses TRBV5-4 and TRBJ1-2, with a tentative D call TRBD1 (5 bases). This CDR3 has 14 amino acids. Germline CDR1 reads SGHNT; CDR2 reads YYREEE (reference sequence). Trimming removed 3 bases at V and 10 bases at J, with 19 bases between. Variable domain in full (rest from reference TRBV5-4 and TRBJ1-2): ETGVTQSPTHLIKTRGQQVTLRCSSQSGHNTVSWYQQALGQGPQFIFQYYREEENGRGNFPPRFSGLQFPNYSSELNVNALELDDSALYLCASSYRDGVSDYTFGSGTRLTVV.

DNA of the CDR3: TGTGCCATCAGAAACACGACGGCAGGGAACTTCGCTGAAGCTTTCTTT. Its protein is CAIRNTTAGNFAEAFF. V gene TRBV10-3 combines with J gene TRBJ1-1; possible D gene TRBD1, 5 bases. The V end lost 6 bases, the J end lost 6 bases, and 23 bases lay between the germline ends. CDR1 ENHRY and CDR2 SYGVKD come from the germline V gene. This CDR3 comprises 16 residues.

This sequence joins TRBV7-6 and TRBJ1-2; a possible D gene is TRBD1 (5 bases). Between the trimmed V and J ends, which lost 5 bases and 4 bases, there was a span of 14 bases. The CDR3 covers 14 residues. The germline V gene encodes CDR1 SGHVS and CDR2 FNYEAQ. The CDR3 DNA sequence: TGTGCCAGCAGCCCAGCGGGGGGTGGCTATGGCTACACCTTC. It encodes CASSPAGGGYGYTF.

The CDR3 here is CATSRRDRNSNEQFF. The CDR3 DNA reads as TGTGCCACCAGCAGAAGGGACAGGAATTCGAATGAGCAGTTCTTC. The chain joins TRBV15 to TRBJ2-1; 8 nucleotides line up with TRBD1. The V and J ends lost 2 bases and 7 bases, in that order; junction bases with no gene match: 7. Germline CDR1 is LNHNV and CDR2 is YYDKDF (reference sequence). The length of the CDR3 is 15 residues.

The rearrangement links TRBV12-5 to TRBJ2-5; D may be TRBD1 (5 bases). CDR1 and CDR2 (germline): LGHNT, FRNRAP. The CDR3 sequence is 15 residues long. V lost 0 bases, J lost 3 bases, and 11 bases lay in between. CDR3 in DNA: TGTGCTAGTGGTTTGGTACCAGGGCCAAAAGAGACCCAGTACTTC. It codes for CASGLVPGPKETQYF. Drawing the rest from reference TRBV12-5 and TRBJ2-5, the complete variable domain is DARVTQTPRHKVTEMGQEVTMRCQPILGHNTVFWYRQTMMQGLELLAYFRNRAPLDDSGMPKDRFSAEMPDATLATLKIQPSEPRDSAVYFCASGLVPGPKETQYFGPGTRLLVL.

The count of this clone is one. The rearrangement joins TRBV30 to TRBJ1-6; D is unclear. This CDR3 is 13 amino acids long. V lost 4 bases and J 8 bases, leaving 12 bases between the germline ends. From germline, CDR1 is GTSNPN and CDR2 SVGIG (reference sequence). For the CDR3, the DNA is TGTGCCTGGATGTTTGCTCGAGATTCACCCCTCCACTTT. Residues: CAWMFARDSPLHF.

The chain recombines TRBV5-4 with TRBJ1-2; TRBD1 might be the D (5 bases). CDR3 size: 15 residues. The V end was cut by 0 bases, the J end by 0 bases, with 9 bases between. CDR1 is SGHNT, CDR2 YYREEE, per germline (reference sequence). CDR3 nucleotides: TGTGCCAGCAGCTTGGTGACAGTAGCTAACTATGGCTACACCTTC. It is translated as CASSLVTVANYGYTF. The whole variable domain, remainder taken from reference TRBV5-4 and TRBJ1-2, is ETGVTQSPTHLIKTRGQQVTLRCSSQSGHNTVSWYQQALGQGPQFIFQYYREEENGRGNFPPRFSGLQFPNYSSELNVNALELDDSALYLCASSLVTVANYGYTFGSGTRLTVV.

The chain combines TRBV5-1 with TRBJ1-1; tentative D call: TRBD1 (6 bases). The V end lost 0 bases, the J end lost 4 bases, and 13 bases lay between the germline ends. CDR1 is SGHRS, CDR2 YFSETQ, per germline. The CDR3 is 15 residues long. The DNA of the CDR3 is TGCGCCAGCAGCTTGGCCGGGGGGCCGGGCACTGAAGCTTTCTTT. Protein: CASSLAGGPGTEAFF.

V usage is TRBV27 and J usage is TRBJ1-1, with 7 nucleotides matching TRBD1. With V trimmed by 6 bases and J by 1 base, 11 bases remained unmatched. Germline-derived CDR1 and CDR2 are MNHEY and SMNVEV (reference sequence). The CDR3 runs to 16 residues. CDR3 coding DNA: TGTGCCAGCAGGCCCGTAGGGGACAGACAGAACACTGAAGCTTTCTTT. Its protein is CASRPVGDRQNTEAFF.

The genes are TRBV3-1 (or the pseudogene TRBV3-2) and TRBJ1-1; weak D call: TRBD1 (6 bases). The CDR3 is made up of 13 amino acids. Germline V gene lookup returns CDR1 LGHDT and CDR2 YNNKEL (reference sequence). V lost 0 bases and J 9 bases, leaving 11 bases between the germline ends. Here the CDR3 reads CASSQERGIQAFF. Written as DNA, the CDR3 is TGTGCCAGCAGCCAAGAGAGGGGGATCCAAGCTTTCTTT.

The rearrangement links TRBV30 to TRBJ1-2; possible D gene TRBD1, 5 bases. The germline V gene encodes CDR1 GTSNPN and CDR2 SVGIG (reference sequence). This CDR3 is built from 11 residues. Trimming shortened V by 5 bases and J by 7 bases, and 11 bases separated the two germline ends. This CDR3 is CAWSLGAGYTF. The CDR3 region has the DNA TGTGCCTGGTCACTTGGGGCTGGCTACACCTTC.